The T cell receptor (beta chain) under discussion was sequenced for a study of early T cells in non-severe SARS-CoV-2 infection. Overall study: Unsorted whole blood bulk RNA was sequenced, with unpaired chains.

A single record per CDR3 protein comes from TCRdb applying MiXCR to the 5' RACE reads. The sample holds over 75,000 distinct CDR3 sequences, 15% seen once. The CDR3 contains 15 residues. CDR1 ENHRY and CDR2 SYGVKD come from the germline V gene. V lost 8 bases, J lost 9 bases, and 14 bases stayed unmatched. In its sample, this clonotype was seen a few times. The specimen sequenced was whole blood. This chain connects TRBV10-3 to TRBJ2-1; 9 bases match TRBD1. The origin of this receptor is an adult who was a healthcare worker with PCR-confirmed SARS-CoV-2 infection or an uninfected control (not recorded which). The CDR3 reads CAIWGSGTGSPEQFF. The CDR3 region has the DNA TGTGCCATCTGGGGGTCCGGGACAGGGTCCCCTGAGCAGTTCTTC.